This entry is about one T cell receptor beta chain. The source of the sample is a study of Graves' ophthalmopathy and Graves' hyperthyroidism. The TCR beta CDR3 regions underwent amplification from RNA transcripts. Second-round multiplex PCR followed a first-round RT-PCR using HTBI primers. TCRdb re-called the multiplex PCR reads through MiXCR, storing one row per CDR3 protein. The table has 400,000 or so distinct CDR3 sequences, roughly 15% seen once. CDR1 is SQVTM and CDR2 is ANQGSEA in the germline V gene. Trimming took 6 bases from V and 5 from J, leaving 19 bases between them. This CDR3 region has 14 residues.

Input material: peripheral blood. V usage is TRBV29-1 and J usage is TRBJ1-2; D is uncertain. This clonotype was sampled from a woman aged 18-35 years with stable Graves' hyperthyroidism. In DNA, the CDR3 is TGCAGCGTGACCCCCCGAGGGAGAGGATATGGCTACACCTTC. Translated: CSVTPRGRGYGYTF. The whole variable domain, filled in from reference TRBV29-1 and TRBJ1-2, reads SAVISQKPSRDICQRGTSLTIQCQVDSQVTMMFWYRQQPGQSLTLIATANQGSEATYESGFVIDKFPISRPNLTFSTLTVSNMSPEDSSIYLCSVTPRGRGYGYTFGSGTRLTVV.